This TCR beta chain was observed in a study of T cells in Graves' hyperthyroidism and ophthalmopathy. This clonotype appeared a few times. Amplification of TCR beta CDR3 regions was performed using RNA transcripts as template. TCR CDR3 regions were first amplified by RT-PCR with HTBI primers. TCRdb re-analysed the multiplex PCR reads in MiXCR, keeping a single row per CDR3 protein. The sample shows 250,000 to 350,000 distinct CDR3 sequences, approximately 21% of them seen only once. This TCR was sampled from a man under 40 with Graves' ophthalmopathy. Sample: blood.

The CDR3 region has the DNA TGTGCCAGCAGGGTACAGGGGCGGAACAATGAGCAGTTCTTC. Translated, it gives CASRVQGRNNEQFF. This sequence joins TRBV27 and TRBJ2-1, with 7 bases that match TRBD1. The CDR3 is 14 residues long. Germline V gives CDR1 MNHEY, CDR2 SMNVEV (reference sequence). Trimming removed 6 bases from V and 5 bases from J; junction bases left unmatched: 7.